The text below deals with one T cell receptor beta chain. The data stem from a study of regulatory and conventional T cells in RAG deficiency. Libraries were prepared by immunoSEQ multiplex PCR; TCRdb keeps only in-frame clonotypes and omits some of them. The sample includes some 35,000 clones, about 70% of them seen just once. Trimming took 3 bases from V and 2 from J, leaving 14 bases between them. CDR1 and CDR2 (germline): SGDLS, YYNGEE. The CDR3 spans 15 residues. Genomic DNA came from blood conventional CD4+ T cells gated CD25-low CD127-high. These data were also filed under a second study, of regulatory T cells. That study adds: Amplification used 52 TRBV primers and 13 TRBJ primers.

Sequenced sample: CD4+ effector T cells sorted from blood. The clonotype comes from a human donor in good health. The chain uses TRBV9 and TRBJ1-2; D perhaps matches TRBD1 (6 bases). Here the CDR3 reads CASSEDSTPNYGYTF. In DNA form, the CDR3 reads TGTGCCAGCAGCGAGGACAGTACCCCCAACTATGGCTACACCTTC.